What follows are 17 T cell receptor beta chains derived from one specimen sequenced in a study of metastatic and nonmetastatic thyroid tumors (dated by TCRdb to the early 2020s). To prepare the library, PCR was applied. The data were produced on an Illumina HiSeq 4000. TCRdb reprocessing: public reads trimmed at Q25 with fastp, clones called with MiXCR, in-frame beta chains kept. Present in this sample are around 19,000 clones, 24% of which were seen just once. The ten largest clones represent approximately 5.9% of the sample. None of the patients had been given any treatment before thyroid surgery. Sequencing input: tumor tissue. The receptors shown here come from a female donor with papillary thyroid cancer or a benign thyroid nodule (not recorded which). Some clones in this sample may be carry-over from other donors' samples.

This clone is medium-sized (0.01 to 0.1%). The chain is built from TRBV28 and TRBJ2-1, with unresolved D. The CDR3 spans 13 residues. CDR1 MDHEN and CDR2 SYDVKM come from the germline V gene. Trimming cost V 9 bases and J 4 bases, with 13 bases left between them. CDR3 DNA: TGTGCCAGTAAAACGGGCCATTACAATGAGCAGTTCTTC. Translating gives CASKTGHYNEQFF.

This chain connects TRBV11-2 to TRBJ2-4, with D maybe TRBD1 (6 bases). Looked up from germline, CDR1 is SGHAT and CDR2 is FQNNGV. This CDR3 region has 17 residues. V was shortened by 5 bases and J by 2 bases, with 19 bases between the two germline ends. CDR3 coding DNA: TGTGCCAGCAGCCCCGGACAGTATACAAACCCCAAAAACATTCAGTACTTC. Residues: CASSPGQYTNPKNIQYF.

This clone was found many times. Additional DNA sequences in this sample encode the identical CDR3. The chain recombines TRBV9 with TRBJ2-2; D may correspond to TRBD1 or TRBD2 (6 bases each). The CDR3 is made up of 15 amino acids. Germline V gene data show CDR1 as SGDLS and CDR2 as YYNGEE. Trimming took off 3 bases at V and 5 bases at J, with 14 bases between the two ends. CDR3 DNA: TGTGCCAGCAGCGGGTCCCAGGGGAGGACCGGGGAGCTGTTTTTT. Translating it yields CASSGSQGRTGELFF.

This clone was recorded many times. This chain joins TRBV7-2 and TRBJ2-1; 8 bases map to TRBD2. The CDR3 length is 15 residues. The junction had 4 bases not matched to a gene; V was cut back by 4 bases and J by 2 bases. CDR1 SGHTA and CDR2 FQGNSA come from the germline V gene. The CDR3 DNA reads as TGTGCCAGCAGCTCCGGGAGGGGGACCTACAATGAGCAGTTCTTC. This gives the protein CASSSGRGTYNEQFF. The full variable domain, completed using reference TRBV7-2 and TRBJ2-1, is GAGVSQSPSNKVTEKGKDVELRCDPISGHTALYWYRQSLGQGLEFLIYFQGNSAPDKSGLPSDRFSAERTGGSVSTLTIQRTQQEDSAVYLCASSSGRGTYNEQFFGPGTRLTVL.

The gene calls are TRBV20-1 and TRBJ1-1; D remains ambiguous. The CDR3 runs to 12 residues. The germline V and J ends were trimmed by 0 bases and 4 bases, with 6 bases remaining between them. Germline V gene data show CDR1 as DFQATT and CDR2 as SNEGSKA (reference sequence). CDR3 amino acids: CSAREWCTEAFF. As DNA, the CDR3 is TGCAGTGCTAGAGAGTGGTGCACTGAAGCTTTCTTT.

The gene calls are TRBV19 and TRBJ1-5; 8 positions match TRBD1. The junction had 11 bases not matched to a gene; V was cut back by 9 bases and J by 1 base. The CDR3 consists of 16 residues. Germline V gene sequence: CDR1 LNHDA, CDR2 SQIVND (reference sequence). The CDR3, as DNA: TGTGCCAGCTCCACAGGGGGGTATACGAGCAATCAGCCCCAGCATTTT. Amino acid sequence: CASSTGGYTSNQPQHF.

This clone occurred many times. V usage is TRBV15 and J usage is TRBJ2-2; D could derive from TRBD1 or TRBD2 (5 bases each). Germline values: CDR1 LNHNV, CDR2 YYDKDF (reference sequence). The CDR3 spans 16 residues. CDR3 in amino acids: CARPRGRETNTGELFF. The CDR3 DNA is TGTGCTCGTCCCCGCGGCAGGGAGACGAACACCGGGGAGCTGTTTTTT.

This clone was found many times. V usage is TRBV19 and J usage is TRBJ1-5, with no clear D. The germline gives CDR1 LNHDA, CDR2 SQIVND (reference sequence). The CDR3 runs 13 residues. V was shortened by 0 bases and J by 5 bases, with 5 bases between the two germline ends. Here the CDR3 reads CASSIDSYQPQHF. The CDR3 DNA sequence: TGTGCCAGTAGTATAGATAGTTATCAGCCCCAGCATTTT. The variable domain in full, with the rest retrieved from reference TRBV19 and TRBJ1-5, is DGGITQSPKYLFRKEGQNVTLSCEQNLNHDAMYWYRQDPGQGLRLIYYSQIVNDFQKGDIAEGYSVSREKKESFPLTVTSAQKNPTAFYLCASSIDSYQPQHFGDGTRLSIL.

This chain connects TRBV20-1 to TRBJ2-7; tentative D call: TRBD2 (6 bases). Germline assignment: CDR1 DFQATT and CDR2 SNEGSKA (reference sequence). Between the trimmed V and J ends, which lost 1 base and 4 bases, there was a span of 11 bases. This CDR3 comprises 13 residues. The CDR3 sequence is CSARGDFQYEQYF. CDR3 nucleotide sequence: TGCAGTGCTAGAGGGGACTTCCAGTACGAGCAGTACTTC.

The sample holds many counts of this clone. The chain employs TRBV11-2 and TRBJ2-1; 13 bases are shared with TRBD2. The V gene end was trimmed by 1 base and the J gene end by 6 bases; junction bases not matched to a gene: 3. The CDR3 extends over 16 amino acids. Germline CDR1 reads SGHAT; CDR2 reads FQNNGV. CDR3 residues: CASSLGRTSGSNEQFF. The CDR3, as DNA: TGTGCCAGCAGCTTAGGAAGGACTAGCGGGAGCAATGAGCAGTTCTTC. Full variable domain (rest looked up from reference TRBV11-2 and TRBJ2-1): EAGVAQSPRYKIIEKRQSVAFWCNPISGHATLYWYQQILGQGPKLLIQFQNNGVVDDSQLPKDRFSAERLKGVDSTLKIQPAKLEDSAVYLCASSLGRTSGSNEQFFGPGTRLTVL.

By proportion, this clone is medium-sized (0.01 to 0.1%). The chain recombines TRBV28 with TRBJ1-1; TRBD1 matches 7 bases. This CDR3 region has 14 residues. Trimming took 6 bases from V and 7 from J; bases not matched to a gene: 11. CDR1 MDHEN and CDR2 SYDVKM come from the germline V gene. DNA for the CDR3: TGTGCCAGCAGCCCGGGACAGATACGCAATGAAGCTTTCTTT. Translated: CASSPGQIRNEAFF.

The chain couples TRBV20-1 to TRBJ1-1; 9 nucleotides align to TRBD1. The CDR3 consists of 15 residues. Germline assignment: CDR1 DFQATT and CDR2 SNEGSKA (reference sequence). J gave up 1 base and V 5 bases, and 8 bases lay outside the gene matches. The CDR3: CSAATGGGENTEAFF. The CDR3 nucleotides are TGCAGTGCTGCCACAGGGGGCGGGGAGAACACTGAAGCTTTCTTT.

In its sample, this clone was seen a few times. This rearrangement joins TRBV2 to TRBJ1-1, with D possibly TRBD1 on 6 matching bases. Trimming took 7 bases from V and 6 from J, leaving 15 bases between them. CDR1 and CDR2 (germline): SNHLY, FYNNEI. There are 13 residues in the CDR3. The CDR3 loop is CASTYTEGAEAFF. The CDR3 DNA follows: TGTGCCAGCACGTATACAGAGGGGGCTGAAGCTTTCTTT.

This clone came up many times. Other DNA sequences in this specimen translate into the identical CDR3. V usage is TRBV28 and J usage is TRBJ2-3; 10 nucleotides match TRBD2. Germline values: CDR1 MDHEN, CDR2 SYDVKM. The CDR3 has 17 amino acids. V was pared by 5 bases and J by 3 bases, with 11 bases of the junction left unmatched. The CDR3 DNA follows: TGTGCCAGCAGTCCTACCCAACTAGCGGGAATTACAGATACGCAGTATTTT. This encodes CASSPTQLAGITDTQYF.

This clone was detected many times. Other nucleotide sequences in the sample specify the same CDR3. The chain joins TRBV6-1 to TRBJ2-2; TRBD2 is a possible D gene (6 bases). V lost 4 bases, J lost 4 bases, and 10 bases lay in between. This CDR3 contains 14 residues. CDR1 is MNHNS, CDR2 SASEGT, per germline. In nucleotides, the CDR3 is TGTGCCAGCAGTGCCCAAGCGGGCACCGGGGAGCTGTTTTTT. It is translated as CASSAQAGTGELFF.

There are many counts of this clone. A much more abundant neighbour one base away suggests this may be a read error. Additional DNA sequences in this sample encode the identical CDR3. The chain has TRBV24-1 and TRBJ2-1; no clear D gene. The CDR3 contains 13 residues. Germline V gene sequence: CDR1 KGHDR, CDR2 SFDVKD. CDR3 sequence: CATSAIINNEQFF. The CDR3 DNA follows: TGTGCCACCAGTGCTATTATCAACAATGAACAGTTCTTC.

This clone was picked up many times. DNA for the CDR3: TGTGCCAGCTCACCACGTGCCTCCCCCCGGGGTGGGGAGCTGTTTTTT. Translation: CASSPRASPRGGELFF. The genes are TRBV18 and TRBJ2-2; TRBD2 might be the D (5 bases). CDR1 and CDR2 (germline): KGHSH, LQKENI. The CDR3 sequence is 16 residues long. Trimming took 1 base from V and 8 from J, leaving 17 bases between them.